These 5 T cell receptor beta chains were all obtained from the same sample, sequenced in a study of tumor and adjacent non-tumor tissue in lung cancer. This sample's RNA came from whole unsorted tissue. The normal lung tissue was taken more than 3 cm from the tumor edge. A modified ARM-PCR protocol with three rounds of nested PCR amplified TCRbeta. TCRdb recomputed calls from the multiplex PCR reads with MiXCR, one row per CDR3 protein. The profile covers 45,000 or so distinct CDR3 sequences, with roughly three fifths appearing a single time and under 20% taken by the ten largest. The material sequenced was distant non-tumor lung tissue. These receptor sequences come from a woman aged 40 to 50 with non-small cell lung cancer.

On this clonotype: One end of the junction does not line up with germline, which may come from a read error. V and J are TRBV20-1 and TRBJ2-3, with D maybe TRBD2 (6 bases). Germline CDR1 reads DFQATT; CDR2 reads SNEGSKA (reference sequence). The CDR3 sequence is 17 residues long. The chain's CDR3 is CSAPRISGLILTDTRYF. The CDR3 nucleotides read TGCAGTGCGCCCCGGATTAGCGGTCTAATACTCACAGATACGCGGTATTTT.

In this sample, this clonotype turned up many times. The CDR3 loop reads CASSLRPNYEQYF. Written as DNA, the CDR3 is TGTGCCAGCAGTTTAAGACCGAATTACGAGCAGTACTTC. This chain joins TRBV12-3 or TRBV12-4 and TRBJ2-7, with D unclear. Trimming took off 2 bases at V and 4 bases at J, with 9 bases between the two ends. The CDR3 is 13 residues long.

The chain recombines TRBV13 with TRBJ2-7; 10 nucleotides align to TRBD2. With V trimmed by 6 bases and J by 6 bases, 11 bases remained unmatched. This CDR3 has 15 amino acids. Looked up from germline, CDR1 is PRHDT and CDR2 is FYEKMQ (reference sequence). The DNA of the CDR3 is TGTGCCAGCAGTGGGAGCGGGAGGGTTACAAGCGAGCAGTACTTC. This gives the protein CASSGSGRVTSEQYF. Looking up the rest from reference TRBV13 and TRBJ2-7 gives the full variable domain: AAGVIQSPRHLIKEKRETATLKCYPIPRHDTVYWYQQGPGQDPQFLISFYEKMQSDKGSIPDRFSAQQFSDYHSELNMSSLELGDSALYFCASSGSGRVTSEQYFGPGTRLTVT.

This clonotype was counted at least ten times. The DNA for the CDR3 is TGTGCCAGCAGCTTGGGACACCCTTACACAGATACGCAGTATTTT. Its translation is CASSLGHPYTDTQYF. This chain uses TRBV7-9 with TRBJ2-3; D possibly corresponds to TRBD1 (6 bases). CDR1 is SEHNR and CDR2 is FQNEAQ in the germline V gene (reference sequence). The CDR3 runs to 15 residues. V was cut by 3 bases and J by 2 bases, with 12 bases left in between.

This clonotype came up a few times. The V gene is TRBV20-1, the J gene TRBJ1-2; perhaps TRBD1 as D (5 bases). With 0 bases removed from V and 8 bases from J, the gap between germline ends came to 13 bases. There are 13 residues in the CDR3. Germline V lookup: CDR1 DFQATT, CDR2 SNEGSKA (reference sequence). CDR3 in amino acids: CSARDPQGYGYTF. The CDR3 coding sequence is TGCAGTGCTAGAGACCCCCAGGGTTACGGCTACACCTTC.